This T cell receptor beta chain was documented in a study of cytomegalovirus exposure and HLA in healthy donors (TCRdb year 2017). Context from the whole study: An earlier analysis of some 550 of the donors reported 250 to 300 Gb of sequence data and 120 million or so unique TCR beta sequences from some 180 million T cells. A later analysis re-analyzed previously published TCR beta repertoires from 550 to 700 donors and added high-resolution HLA genotyping to study TCR occurrence patterns. A later genetic analysis took genome-wide SNP genotypes for about three fifths of the roughly 700 donors and used that subset as a discovery cohort. In the later analysis, no new phenotypic data were used to find candidate immune exposures; instead, reliance was placed on TCR beta sequences and their occurrence across donors. Roughly five DR-DQ haplotypes were treated as single units for association and clustering because of strong linkage in the cohort. An early release covering 550 to 700 HLA-typed donors comprised about 320 gigabases of sequencing data and around 86 million unique TCR sequences. The study aimed to test whether cataloging public T cell receptors could reveal signatures of past pathogen exposure. On average, around 230,000 unique TCR beta nucleotide sequences were sequenced per donor among a few hundred genotyped donors of the cohort, with 15% to 20% of those sequences being non-productive. HLA typing covered class I and class II loci at four-digit resolution. Donor age, sex, ethnicity and CMV serostatus were compiled together with the repertoire data. Every repertoire in the discovery cohort had been generated on one and the same sequencing platform. Among the roughly 410 genotyped donors, around 81% belonged to the genetic ancestry cluster associated with self-reported Caucasian donors. A separate validation cohort of roughly 120 different subjects was used in addition to the 666-subject first cohort. In an earlier analysis of 587 of the donors, high-throughput TCR beta sequencing was used to judge whether each TCR beta V gene segment behaved as functional or pseudogenic. The T cell repertoires of around 730 subjects were profiled by immunosequencing and related to cytomegalovirus serostatus. To predict cytomegalovirus infection status, the study combined high-throughput TCR immunosequencing, statistical association of individual TCRs with disease status, and machine learning. The number of donors typed differed by locus, with about 629-640 for A, B, C, DRB1 and DQB1, roughly 520 for DQA1, about 610 for DPA1, and roughly 450 for DPB1.

With respect to this clone: This clone's antigen is unknown. Per-nucleotide qualities are absent, and no much larger clonotype sits a single base away.

The cohort was made up of roughly 670 healthy bone marrow donors. At the time of sampling, all cohort members were nominally healthy, though unrecorded immune exposures were likely present. The donor was CMV seropositive and belonged to the group of 250 to 300 seropositive cohort members. Every donor gave a peripheral blood sample, and the peripheral blood mononuclear cells from that sample were used for TCR beta sequencing. Genomic DNA was extracted from the blood cell samples with the Qiagen DNeasy Blood Extraction Kit. Sequences MGHRA (CDR1) and YSYEKL (CDR2) are obtained from the germline V gene. From its cysteine to its phenylalanine, the CDR3 spans 15 amino acids. Only CDR3 DNA remains: 45 bases, in frame from the first base. V loses 1 base at its end and J loses 5 bases; junction bases beyond the gene matches: 4. The library was prepared using the immunoSEQ multiplex PCR assay. For the multiplex PCR, a mixture combining 60 forward primers for TCR Vbeta segments and 13 reverse primers for TCR Jbeta segments was used. The CDR3 region of rearranged TCR beta genes was amplified from genomic DNA with a multiplex PCR assay. Amplified TCR beta libraries were sequenced as 87-base-pair reads on the Illumina HiSeq System. Concerning the study's data processing: In a later analysis, 80 million or so unique TCR beta chains were counted across the 666 repertoires, and roughly 9.9 million of these chains were shared by at least two donors. Raw reads were error-corrected and collapsed into unique sequences with a nearest-neighbor algorithm that merged closely related sequences to remove PCR and sequencing errors. V, D and J gene segments were assigned by aligning CDR3 sequences to IMGT reference sequences. Each retained sequence needed at least a six-nucleotide match to both a V gene segment and a J gene segment. A rearrangement counted as productive if the CDR3 had no stop codons and remained in frame with V and J, and every other rearrangement counted as non-productive. Following IMGT convention, CDR3 was defined as the stretch from the second conserved V-encoded cysteine up to the conserved J-encoded phenylalanine. The earlier analysis of about 590 of the donors excluded sequences that lacked an unambiguous match to a single V gene segment. An earlier analysis of some 610 of the donors called V segments functional above 56.7% productive rearrangements and segregating when the between-donor standard deviation exceeded 5%. A statistical classification framework was developed to diagnose cytomegalovirus status using the catalog of TCR beta chain sequences. A later analysis assigned V and J genes by comparing TCR nucleotide sequences with IMGT/GENE-DB human TR gene sequences. In a later analysis, CDR3 sequences and most-parsimonious VDJ recombination scenarios were assigned using the TCRdist pipeline. In a later analysis, each TCR beta chain was defined by its CDR3 amino acid sequence together with its V-gene family, and reads lacking a unique V-gene family were excluded. As a way to deal with suspected cross-contamination and a sequencing artifact, a later analysis dropped roughly 620 nucleotide sequences that were highly shared and had low generation probability. For each public chain, a later analysis derived a clonal expansion index from normalized ranks of inferred template counts within each repertoire. A later analysis computed generation probabilities with a VDJ recombination model fitted to out-of-frame rearrangements, and checked the results against IGoR. A later analysis scored TCR-TCR, TCR-HLA and TCR-CMV co-occurrence with hypergeometric tests, applying a repertoire-size bias correction to TCR pairs. False discovery rates were estimated in a later analysis by permuting HLA or CMV assignments 20 times. In a later analysis, co-occurring TCRs were grouped using DBSCAN, with TCRdist sequence similarity added in when clustering inside HLA-allele-positive subsets. For co-occurrence clustering, repertoires with fewer than 30,000 or more than 120,000 public chains were excluded, along with roughly 5 repertoires with anomalous nucleotide sharing. TCRdb obtained this table from immuneACCESS and retained in-frame rearrangements with V and J assigned. These tables miss some clones; where compared with another copy, unresolved V genes account for less than half of the shortfall, and the remainder is unexplained. V, J and clone size reflect that table, while D and trimming were determined from the DNA. The sample yields 150,000 to 200,000 clones; 82% were counted once. Less than 1.6% of the sample lies in the top ten.

What the study reported, not specific to this receptor: In a later analysis, several top co-occurrence clusters were reported to appear linked to parvovirus B19, influenza, CMV and Epstein-Barr virus. Presence/absence analyses assumed roughly uniform sequencing depth across donors, an assumption that may not hold. In a later analysis, TCR association rates were found to vary across HLA loci, with the most associated TCRs seen for DRB1 alleles and the fewest for HLA-C alleles. The only immune exposure information available for the cohort was CMV serostatus. Across donors, most TCR sequences were observed very rarely, whereas some public TCRs were present in many individuals. Broadly in line with IMGT annotations, most TCR beta V segments showed up in productive rearrangements about 87% or about 30% of the time in an earlier analysis of 450 to 750 of the donors. The cohort was sequenced for TCR beta chains only, and without alpha or paired-chain data the features that could be detected were limited. In a later analysis, HLA-associated TCR beta chains showed more clonal expansion and lower generation probabilities than non-associated chains that were equally common. In vitro tests confirmed that a few of the cytomegalovirus-associated TCR beta chains recognize cytomegalovirus antigens. A later analysis associated about 18,000 TCR beta sequences with specific HLA alleles at a false discovery rate of 0.05. The sequencing pipeline was judged likely to have produced a cluster of highly shared sequence variants as a technical artifact. The authors suggested that the approach could potentially be extended to other disease states and immunological phenotypes. About 17 rarely observed V segments, including chromosome 9 orphons, were excluded from the earlier analysis of several hundred of the donors because counts were too low. The 87-base-pair reads could not distinguish some IMGT-functional V segments, including TRBV6-2 and TRBV6-3, so those segments were excluded. According to a later genetic analysis, donors in an Asian-associated ancestry cluster had fewer N-insertions in productive TCRs than the approximately 670-donor mean. The study listed approximately 150 TCR beta chains as associated with cytomegalovirus. A further reported finding was that TCR beta sequences accurately predicted the HLA-A and HLA-B alleles for most subjects in the first cohort. Because some donors lacked HLA typing at each locus, the association tests relied only on the typed subset. In a later analysis, most CMV-associated TCR beta chains were found to appear HLA-restricted, with HLA associations seemingly driven largely by CMV exposure. Strong co-occurrence of HLA alleles, especially DR and DQ, made assigning TCR associations to individual alleles difficult. An association between a missense DCLRE1C variant and V-gene and J-gene trimming of TCR beta chains was found in a later genetic analysis and replicated in an independent cohort. In both the original and validation cohorts, the classifier was reported to diagnose cytomegalovirus status with high specificity and sensitivity. Linkage disequilibrium might explain the correlated functional status among segregating V segments, but an unknown experimental factor could not be ruled out.

The origin of this receptor is a girl aged 10-17 years in good health and CMV-seropositive. The chain is assembled from TRBV4-1 and TRBJ2-2, with 7 bases matching TRBD2. Sequenced material: PBMCs. The encoded CDR3 is CASSQGAGVTGELFF. The nucleotide sequence is TGCGCCAGCAGCCAAGGCGCGGGAGTTACCGGGGAGCTGTTTTTT.